The present T cell receptor beta chain was sequenced within a study of T cell responses to AZD1222 COVID-19 vaccine. Background on the study: Recipients boosted at about 4 weeks or about 12 weeks are pooled. Whole-study results and caveats: Among AZD1222 vaccinees, only six or seven were seropositive at baseline. There were repertoire samples only from the period after the peak T cell response.

As concerns this clone: Its antigen is not identified.

The CDR3 runs 14 residues. Germline loops: CDR1 MNHEY, CDR2 SVGAGI. Trimming left V 2 bases short and J 9 bases short, with 16 bases between. This table comes from immunoSEQ multiplex PCR, and its TCRdb copy is limited to in-frame clones, with some not included. Here the sample spans fewer than 200,000 clones, 85% to 90% being singletons. This TCR was recovered from an adult in good health. V is TRBV6-5 and J is TRBJ1-2; tentatively, D is TRBD1 (5 bases). The specimen was peripheral blood, collected on day 0 of AZD1222 vaccination. The CDR3 here is CASSYGTEAFSYTF. The DNA of the CDR3 is TGTGCCAGCAGTTACGGGACGGAGGCCTTTAGCTACACCTTC.